This is a list of T cell receptor beta chains from one sample in a study of shared clonotypes between healthy human individuals. The protocol was immunoSEQ multiplex PCR, while the TCRdb copy is restricted to in-frame clones and leaves out a portion. The profile shows millions of clones, 95% of them singletons. The specimen was naive CD4+ T cells sorted from blood. These receptors came from a young man in good health. The CDR3 runs from the conserved cysteine through the conserved F or W. A D gene is named only where the DNA matches it firmly. Size values are once, few and many counts, or a class for expanded clones, and some rows have none.

V gene,D gene,J gene,clone size,CDR3 DNA,CDR3 protein
TRBV2,.,TRBJ2-3,.,TGTGCCAGCAGCGTCTTGGGTGCGGGCACAGATACGCAGTATTTT,CASSVLGAGTDTQYF
TRBV7-2,.,TRBJ2-5,.,TGTGCCAGCAGCTTATATCGTGGGGAGACCCAGTACTTC,CASSLYRGETQYF
TRBV18,.,TRBJ2-6,.,TGTGCCAGCTCACCACCGGGGACACCCGGTAGCGTCCTGACTTTC,CASSPPGTPGSVLTF
TRBV28,TRBD1,TRBJ2-7,.,TGTGCCAGCAGTTGGGGCTTACAGGGGTACGAGCAGTACTTC,CASSWGLQGYEQYF
TRBV7-9,.,TRBJ2-5,.,TGTGCCAGCAGCGGGGGGGCTGAGACCCAGTACTTC,CASSGGAETQYF
TRBV9,.,TRBJ1-6,.,TGTGCCAGCAGCGTAGGTCAGGAATCCTATAATTCACCCCTCCACTTT,CASSVGQESYNSPLHF
TRBV4-1,TRBD1,TRBJ2-5,once,TGCGCCAGCAGCCAATCCGGGACAGGGGTACAAGAGACCCAGTACTTC,CASSQSGTGVQETQYF
TRBV27,TRBD1,TRBJ1-2,.,TGTGCCAGCAGTACCCTTACAGGGGGCAGCGGCTACACCTTC,CASSTLTGGSGYTF
TRBV9,TRBD1,TRBJ1-4,.,TGTGCCAGCAGCGTGACAGGGCAGGGTGAAAAACTGTTTTTT,CASSVTGQGEKLFF
TRBV27,.,TRBJ2-7,.,TGTGCCAGCAGTTTGAGCAGATCTACCCCCTACGAGCAGTACTTC,CASSLSRSTPYEQYF
TRBV11-2,TRBD2,TRBJ2-7,.,TGTGCCAGCAGCGAGACTAGCGGGAGTGTCAGCGAGCAGTACTTC,CASSETSGSVSEQYF
TRBV10-3,.,TRBJ2-3,.,TGTGCCATCAGTGGGGGACTGGGCACAGATACGCAGTATTTT,CAISGGLGTDTQYF
TRBV11-2,.,TRBJ2-5,.,TGTGCCAGCAGGCGCGAAGAGACCCAGTACTTC,CASRREETQYF
TRBV7-3,.,TRBJ2-3,.,TGTGCCAGCAGCTTAGGGGGTTTTGGCACAGATACGCAGTATTTT,CASSLGGFGTDTQYF
TRBV4-3,.,TRBJ2-5,.,TGCGCCAGCAGCCAAGCTTTCGGGACAGAGACCCAGTACTTC,CASSQAFGTETQYF
TRBV30,.,TRBJ2-7,.,TGTGCCTGGAGAAAGCAGGGGATCCACGAGCAGTACTTC,CAWRKQGIHEQYF
TRBV7-2,TRBD2,TRBJ2-5,.,TGTGCCAGCAGGGTAGCGGGAAAGGTTGAGACCCAGTACTTC,CASRVAGKVETQYF
TRBV28,.,TRBJ1-4,.,TGTGCCAGCAGGGGTGGGGTTCAGGAAAAACTGTTTTTT,CASRGGVQEKLFF
TRBV6-5,.,TRBJ2-3,.,TGTGCCAGCAGTTACTCGGGTAACACAGATACGCAGTATTTT,CASSYSGNTDTQYF
TRBV7-2,.,TRBJ2-1,.,TGTGCCAGCAGCATCGACTATTATGAGCAGTTCTTC,CASSIDYYEQFF
TRBV7-9,.,TRBJ1-1,.,TGTGCCAGCAGCCCCAGGAGCACTGAAGCTTTCTTT,CASSPRSTEAFF
TRBV6-1,.,TRBJ2-2,.,TGTGCCAGCAGTCTGAGACTGAACACCGGGGAGCTGTTTTTT,CASSLRLNTGELFF
TRBV6-5,.,TRBJ1-2,.,TGTGCCAGCAGGCGGGACACTCACTATGGCTACACCTTC,CASRRDTHYGYTF
TRBV5-4,TRBD2,TRBJ2-3,.,TGTGCCAGCAGCTTGGTTAGCGGGAGAGGCACAGATACGCAGTATTTT,CASSLVSGRGTDTQYF
TRBV7-9,TRBD2,TRBJ2-1,.,TGTGCCAGCAGCTTAGGAGGGCTTAGTGCGGGAGCTGGAGAGCAGTTCTTC,CASSLGGLSAGAGEQFF
TRBV5-6,TRBD1,TRBJ1-1,.,TGTGCCAGCAGCTTGGGGTCAGGGGGGCTGAACACTGAAGCTTTCTTT,CASSLGSGGLNTEAFF
TRBV5-1,.,TRBJ2-2,.,TGCGCCAGCAGCTTGGGGACAGTTAACACCGGGGAGCTGTTTTTT,CASSLGTVNTGELFF
TRBV6-1,.,TRBJ1-2,.,TGTGCCAGCAGTGAAGTTGGCACGAACTATGGCTACACCTTC,CASSEVGTNYGYTF
TRBV7-6,.,TRBJ1-3,.,TGTGCCAGCAGACCCCTGGAGGGTAGGGGTTTTTCTGGAAACACCATATATTTT,CASRPLEGRGFSGNTIYF
TRBV7-9,.,TRBJ1-6,few,TGTGCCAGCAGCTTAGGGGGAAATTCACCCCTCCACTTT,CASSLGGNSPLHF
TRBV5-1,TRBD1,TRBJ1-5,.,TGCGCCAGCAGCTTAGGGACAGGTCATCAGCCCCAGCATTTT,CASSLGTGHQPQHF
TRBV7-9,.,TRBJ2-5,once,TGTGCCAGCAGCTCCCCAGGACGAGAGACCCAGTACTTC,CASSSPGRETQYF
TRBV2,.,TRBJ1-2,.,TGTGCCAGCAGTACACAGGGTGCGGCCTATGGCTACACCTTC,CASSTQGAAYGYTF
TRBV5-4,.,TRBJ1-2,.,TGTGCCAGCAGTGGCCTCCGCTATGGCTACACCTTC,CASSGLRYGYTF
TRBV6-6,.,TRBJ1-4,.,TGTGCCAGCAGTTACGGGACACTATATGAAAAACTGTTTTTT,CASSYGTLYEKLFF
TRBV10-3,.,TRBJ1-6,.,TGTGCCATCAGTGAGGGTTACAGCGTAAATTCACCCCTCCACTTT,CAISEGYSVNSPLHF
TRBV10-2,.,TRBJ1-4,few,TGCGCCAGCAGTGAAATGGCAGGAGGGACTAATGAAAAACTGTTTTTT,CASSEMAGGTNEKLFF
TRBV6-1,.,TRBJ1-2,.,TGTGCCAGCAGTGCCCGGGACGGCTATGGCTACACCTTC,CASSARDGYGYTF
TRBV9,.,TRBJ2-5,.,TGTGCCAGCAGCCCCAGGGAGACCCAGTACTTC,CASSPRETQYF
TRBV6-1,TRBD1,TRBJ2-7,.,TGTGCCAGCAGTGATAGACAGGGATACGAGCAGTACTTC,CASSDRQGYEQYF
TRBV7-5,.,TRBJ1-5,.,TGTGCCAGAAGTTACAGGGTGGGCAATCAGCCCCAGCATTTT,CARSYRVGNQPQHF
TRBV5-5,.,TRBJ2-5,.,TGTGCCAGCAGCTTGGCGGCTTGGCAAGAGACCCAGTACTTC,CASSLAAWQETQYF
TRBV5-6,TRBD1,TRBJ2-1,.,TGTGCCAGCAGCGCCGGGACAGGGGGCGGAAATGAGCAGTTCTTC,CASSAGTGGGNEQFF
TRBV27,TRBD1,TRBJ2-7,.,TGTGCCAGCAGTTTATCGACAGGGGGCACTTACGAGCAGTACTTC,CASSLSTGGTYEQYF
TRBV7-2,.,TRBJ2-2,.,TGTGCCAGCAGCTTCCACCGGGGCGGTTCCGGGGAGCTGTTTTTT,CASSFHRGGSGELFF
TRBV10-1,.,TRBJ2-7,once,TGCGCCAGCGGACCTTACGCCCAGGGTCAGCAGTACTTC,CASGPYAQGQQYF
TRBV2,.,TRBJ2-3,.,TGTGCCAGCAGAATCATGAGCACGGATACGCAGTATTTT,CASRIMSTDTQYF
TRBV18,.,TRBJ1-3,.,TGTGCCAGCTCACCTATGCTTCCAAATGGGGCTGGAAACACCATATATTTT,CASSPMLPNGAGNTIYF
TRBV5-4,TRBD1,TRBJ1-1,.,TGTGCCAGCAGCCCAGAACAGGGGAGGCACACTGAAGCTTTCTTT,CASSPEQGRHTEAFF
TRBV5-1,TRBD2,TRBJ2-5,.,TGCGCCAGCAGCTTGGGGGCTAGCGGCCCGGAGACCCAGTACTTC,CASSLGASGPETQYF
TRBV30,TRBD1,TRBJ1-5,.,TGTGCCTGGAATAGTGGACAGGGTAATCAGCCCCAGCATTTT,CAWNSGQGNQPQHF
TRBV6-1,.,TRBJ2-7,.,TGTGCCAGCAGTGAGGGGTTACCCTCCTACGAGCAGTACTTC,CASSEGLPSYEQYF
TRBV6-1,.,TRBJ1-4,.,TGTGCCAGCAGTGAAATAGGGGCAGACGCTAATGAAAAACTGTTTTTT,CASSEIGADANEKLFF
TRBV6-5,TRBD2,TRBJ2-3,.,TGTGCCAGCAAACGGGAGGTCACAGATACGCAGTATTTT,CASKREVTDTQYF
TRBV5-1,.,TRBJ2-7,once,TGCGCCAGCAGTGTTGGCCCTAGCGACTCCTACGAGCAGTACTTC,CASSVGPSDSYEQYF
TRBV6-1,.,TRBJ1-5,.,TGTGCCAGCGGAGTATACTCTCAGCCCCAGCATTTT,CASGVYSQPQHF
TRBV7-2,TRBD1,TRBJ2-7,.,TGTGCCAGCAGTCCCGACAGGGGGCAAATCTACGAGCAGTACTTC,CASSPDRGQIYEQYF
TRBV30,TRBD1,TRBJ1-6,.,TGTGCCTGGAGTGTTTCCAGGGGGCAGCGGTCCTATAATTCACCCCTCCACTTT,CAWSVSRGQRSYNSPLHF
TRBV6-5,.,TRBJ2-6,.,TGTGCCAGCAGAGGCTTGGTTGGCGGGGCCAACGTCCTGACTTTC,CASRGLVGGANVLTF
TRBV7-9,.,TRBJ1-3,.,TGTGCCAGCAGCTTCCTGGTCGCTGGAAACACCATATATTTT,CASSFLVAGNTIYF